The present TCR beta chain was sequenced within a study of cytomegalovirus exposure and HLA in healthy donors. Use of 60 Vbeta and 13 Jbeta primers characterized the PCR. Clones were read by immunoSEQ multiplex PCR, and TCRdb kept only the in-frame ones, dropping some. The sample shows about 94,000 clones, around four fifths of them seen only once. CDR1 is SGHTA, CDR2 FQGNSA, per germline. V was clipped by 5 bases and J by 0 bases; unmatched bases: 10. The CDR3 length is 18 residues. The sequence derives from a male donor in good health and CMV-seronegative. V is TRBV7-2 and J is TRBJ2-6; 7 bases fit TRBD1. The source material was PBMCs. CDR3 residues: CASSVTGVPNSGANVLTF. CDR3 sequence (DNA): TGTGCCAGCAGCGTTACAGGGGTCCCAAACTCTGGGGCCAACGTCCTGACTTTC.